This T cell receptor (beta chain) is from a study of OX40 agonist ivuxolimab in advanced cancers. Study-level information: Patients receiving dose escalation had hepatocellular carcinoma, melanoma, renal cell or head and neck cancer. Two patients with cutaneous melanoma and one with hepatocellular carcinoma, three in total, showed partial responses.

The data were produced by immunoSEQ multiplex PCR, yet TCRdb's version contains in-frame clones alone and is incomplete. The sample contains tens of thousands of clones, 80% to 90% of which appear only once. This clone was observed a handful of times. Its specificity is unknown. Broader study findings: Certain nonresponders likewise exhibited a low normalized T-cell clonal expansion. Expanded peripheral T cells had an undetermined antigen specificity.

Sequencing was performed on CD4+ or CD8+ T cells sorted from blood, taken in a trial of the OX40 agonist ivuxolimab. This receptor was identified in an adult with an advanced solid tumor such as melanoma, head and neck, liver or kidney cancer.

The CDR3 is CASSGQGREAFF. The CDR3 DNA is TGTGCCAGCAGTGGACAGGGACGGGAGGCTTTCTTT. The chain uses TRBV6-1 and TRBJ1-1; 7 bases map to TRBD1. This CDR3 has 12 residues. With 4 bases clipped from V and 11 bases from J, the junction kept 7 bases outside the gene matches. Germline CDR1 is MNHNS and CDR2 is SASEGT.